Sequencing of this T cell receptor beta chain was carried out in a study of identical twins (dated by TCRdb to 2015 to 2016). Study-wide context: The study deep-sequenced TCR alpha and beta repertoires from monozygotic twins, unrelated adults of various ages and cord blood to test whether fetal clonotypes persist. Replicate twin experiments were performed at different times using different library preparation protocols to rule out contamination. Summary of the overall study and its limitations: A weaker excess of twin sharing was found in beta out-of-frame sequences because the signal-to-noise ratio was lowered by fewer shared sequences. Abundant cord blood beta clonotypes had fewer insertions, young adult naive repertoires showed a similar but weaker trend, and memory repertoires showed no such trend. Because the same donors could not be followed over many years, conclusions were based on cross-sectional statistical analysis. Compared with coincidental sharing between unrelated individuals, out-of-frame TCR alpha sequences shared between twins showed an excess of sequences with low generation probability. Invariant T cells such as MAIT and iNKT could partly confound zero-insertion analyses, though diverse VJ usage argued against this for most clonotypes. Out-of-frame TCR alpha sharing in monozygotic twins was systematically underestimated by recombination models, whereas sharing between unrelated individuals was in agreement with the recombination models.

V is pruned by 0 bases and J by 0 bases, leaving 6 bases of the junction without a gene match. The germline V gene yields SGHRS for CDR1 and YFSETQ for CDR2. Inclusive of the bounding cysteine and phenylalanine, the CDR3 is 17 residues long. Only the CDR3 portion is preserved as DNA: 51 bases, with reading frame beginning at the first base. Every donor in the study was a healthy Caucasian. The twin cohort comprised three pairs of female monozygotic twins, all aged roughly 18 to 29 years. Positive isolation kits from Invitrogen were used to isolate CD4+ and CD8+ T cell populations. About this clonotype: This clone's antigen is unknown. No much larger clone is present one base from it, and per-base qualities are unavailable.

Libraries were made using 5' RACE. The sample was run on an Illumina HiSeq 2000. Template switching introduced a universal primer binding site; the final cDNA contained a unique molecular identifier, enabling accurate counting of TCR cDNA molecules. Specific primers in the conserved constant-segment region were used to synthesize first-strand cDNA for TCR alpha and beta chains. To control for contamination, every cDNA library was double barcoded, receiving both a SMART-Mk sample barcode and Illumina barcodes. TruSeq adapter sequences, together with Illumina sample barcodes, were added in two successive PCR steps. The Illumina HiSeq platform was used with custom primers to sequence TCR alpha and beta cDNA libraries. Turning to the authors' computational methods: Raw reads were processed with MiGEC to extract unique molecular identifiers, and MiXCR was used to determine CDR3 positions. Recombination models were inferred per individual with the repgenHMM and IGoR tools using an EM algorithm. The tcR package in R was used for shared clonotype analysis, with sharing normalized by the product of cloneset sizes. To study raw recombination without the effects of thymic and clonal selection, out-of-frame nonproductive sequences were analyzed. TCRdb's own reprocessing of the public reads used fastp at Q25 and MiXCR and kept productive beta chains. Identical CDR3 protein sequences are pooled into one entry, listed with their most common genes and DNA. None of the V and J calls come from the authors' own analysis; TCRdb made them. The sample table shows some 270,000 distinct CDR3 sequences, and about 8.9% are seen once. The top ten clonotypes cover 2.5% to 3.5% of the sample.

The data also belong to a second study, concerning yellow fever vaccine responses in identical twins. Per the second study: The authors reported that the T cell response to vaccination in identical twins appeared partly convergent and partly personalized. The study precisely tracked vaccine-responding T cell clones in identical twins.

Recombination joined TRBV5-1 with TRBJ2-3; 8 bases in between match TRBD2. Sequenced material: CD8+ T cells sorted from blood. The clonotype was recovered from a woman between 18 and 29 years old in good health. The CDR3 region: CASSLDSREASTDTQYF. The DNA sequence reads TGCGCCAGCAGCTTGGACTCGCGGGAGGCTAGCACAGATACGCAGTATTTT.